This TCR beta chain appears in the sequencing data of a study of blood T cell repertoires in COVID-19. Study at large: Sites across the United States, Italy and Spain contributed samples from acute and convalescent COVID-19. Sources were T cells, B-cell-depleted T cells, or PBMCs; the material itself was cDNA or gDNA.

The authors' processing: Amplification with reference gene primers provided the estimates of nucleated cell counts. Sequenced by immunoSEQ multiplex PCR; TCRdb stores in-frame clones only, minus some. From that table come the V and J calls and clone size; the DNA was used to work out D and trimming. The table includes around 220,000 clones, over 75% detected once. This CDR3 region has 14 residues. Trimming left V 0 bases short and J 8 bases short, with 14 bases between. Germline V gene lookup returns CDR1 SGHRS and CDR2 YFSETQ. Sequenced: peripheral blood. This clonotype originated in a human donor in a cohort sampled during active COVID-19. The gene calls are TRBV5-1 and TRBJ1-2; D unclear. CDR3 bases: TGCGCCAGCAGCTTGGCCGGGGAGGGAAGAGGCTACACCTTC. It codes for CASSLAGEGRGYTF.